Reported below is one T cell receptor (beta chain). The target antigen is unknown. This entry belongs to a study of vaccination and CD4 T cells after COVID-19. Overall study: Researchers treated cells with overlapping spike peptides taken from SARS-CoV-2, HCoV-NL63, HCoV-OC43 and HCoV-229E.

Scientists ran DNA taken from cultured CD4+ T cells through the Oncomine TCR Beta short-read assay for sequencing. TCRdb recomputed calls from the PCR reads with MiXCR, one row per CDR3 protein. The sample carries about 12,000 distinct CDR3 sequences, 45% to 70% recorded once. The V and J ends lost 3 bases and 4 bases, in that order; junction bases with no gene match: 18. The CDR3 extends over 18 amino acids. Germline V CDR1 and CDR2: DFQATT, SNEGSKA (reference sequence). Findings and limits, study-wide: Clonotypes reactive to SARS-CoV-2 had a median that went up from 21 to 38, but not significantly.

Treatment of the sample: approximately nine-day PBMC culture with coronavirus spike peptide pools or control peptides (ViraFEST assay). The receptor's source is a human donor who had recovered from COVID-19. The rearrangement links TRBV20-1 to TRBJ2-1; the match to TRBD2 covers 7 bases. Sequencing used CD4+ T cells from blood, cultured in vitro. CDR3 in DNA: TGCAGTGCTAGTGGTAGGGCTAGCGGAGGCCGAGGGTACAATGAGCAGTTCTTC. This codes for CSASGRASGGRGYNEQFF.